This note documents a single T cell receptor (beta chain) sequence. CDR1 and CDR2 (germline): MNHEY, SMNVEV (reference sequence). This CDR3 contains 14 residues. V was clipped by 4 bases and J by 0 bases, with 4 bases between them. This sample is drawn from a study of blood T cell repertoires in COVID-19. The wider study: T cells, B-cell-depleted T cells, or PBMCs provided the cDNA or gDNA that served as material.

Authors' processing steps: Amplification of reference gene primers was used by the study to estimate nucleated cell counts. Clones were read by immunoSEQ multiplex PCR, and TCRdb kept only the in-frame ones, dropping some. V, J and clone size were drawn from that table, and D and trimming were deduced from the DNA. The sample has some 120,000 clones; under 85% are singletons. This TCR was recovered from a woman aged 55-70 years with acute or convalescent COVID-19. The chain combines TRBV27 with TRBJ1-6; D gene uncertain. The sample taken for sequencing was peripheral blood. Here the CDR3 reads CASSSNSYNSPLHF. The CDR3 bases are TGTGCCAGCAGTTCAAACTCCTATAATTCACCCCTCCACTTT.